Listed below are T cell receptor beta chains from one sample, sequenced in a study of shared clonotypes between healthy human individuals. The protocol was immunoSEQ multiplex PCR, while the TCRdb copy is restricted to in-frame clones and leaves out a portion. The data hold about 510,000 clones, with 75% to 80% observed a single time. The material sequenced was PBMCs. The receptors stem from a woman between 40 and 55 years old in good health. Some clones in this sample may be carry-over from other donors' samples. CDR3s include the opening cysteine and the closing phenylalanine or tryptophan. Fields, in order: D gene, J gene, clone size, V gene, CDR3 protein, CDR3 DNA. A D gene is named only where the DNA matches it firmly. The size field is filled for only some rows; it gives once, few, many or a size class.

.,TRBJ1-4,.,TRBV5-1,CASSSAATGEKLFF,TGCGCCAGCAGCTCGGCGGCAACGGGTGAAAAACTGTTTTTT
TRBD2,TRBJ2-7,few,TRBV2,CASRVSGSSSEQYF,TGTGCCAGCAGAGTTAGCGGGAGCAGCTCCGAGCAGTACTTC
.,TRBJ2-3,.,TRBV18,CASSSASGTDTQYF,TGTGCCAGCTCATCAGCTTCGGGGACAGATACGCAGTATTTT
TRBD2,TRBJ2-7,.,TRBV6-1,CASSEGNGREEYYF,TGTGCCAGCAGTGAAGGAAACGGGAGGGAAGAGTACTACTTC
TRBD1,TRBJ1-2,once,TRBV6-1,CASSEFGGDSYLYGYTF,TGTGCCAGCAGTGAATTTGGGGGGGACAGCTACCTCTATGGCTACACCTTC
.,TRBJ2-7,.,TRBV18,CASSPSAIYEQYF,TGTGCCAGCTCACCATCAGCGATCTACGAGCAGTACTTC
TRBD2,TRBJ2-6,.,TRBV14,CASSQTSGSSGANVLTF,TGTGCCAGCAGTCAGACTAGCGGTAGCTCTGGGGCCAACGTCCTGACTTTC
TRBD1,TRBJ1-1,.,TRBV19,CASSIVTGGRTEAFF,TGTGCCAGTAGTATAGTAACAGGGGGCCGCACTGAAGCTTTCTTT
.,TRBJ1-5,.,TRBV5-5,CASSLERNQPQHF,TGTGCCAGCAGCTTGGAACGTAATCAGCCCCAGCATTTT
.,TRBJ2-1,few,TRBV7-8,CASSWWRLNNEQFF,TGTGCCAGCAGCTGGTGGAGACTTAACAATGAGCAGTTCTTC
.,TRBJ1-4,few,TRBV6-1,CASRRTFPTNEKLFF,TGTGCCAGCAGAAGGACATTTCCAACTAATGAAAAACTGTTTTTT
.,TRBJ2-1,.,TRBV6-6,CASSSDKYNEQFF,TGTGCCAGCTCCTCCGACAAATACAATGAGCAGTTCTTC
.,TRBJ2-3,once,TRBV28,CASIKASLTTDTQYF,TGTGCCAGCATAAAAGCTAGCCTTACGACAGATACGCAGTATTTT
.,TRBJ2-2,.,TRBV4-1,CASRSSPNTGELFF,TGCGCCAGCAGGAGTAGTCCGAACACCGGGGAGCTGTTTTTT
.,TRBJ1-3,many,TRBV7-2,CASSPDSSTGNTIYF,TGTGCCAGCAGCCCGGACAGCTCCACGGGAAACACCATATATTTT
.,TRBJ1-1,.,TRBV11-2,CASSSLGEGSPEAFF,TGTGCCAGCAGCTCCCTCGGGGAGGGGAGTCCTGAAGCTTTCTTT
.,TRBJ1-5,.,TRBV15,CATSRESNQPQHF,TGTGCCACCAGCAGAGAGAGCAATCAGCCCCAGCATTTT
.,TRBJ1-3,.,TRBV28,CASTPFSGSGNTIYF,TGTGCCAGCACCCCTTTCTCGGGCTCTGGAAACACCATATATTTT
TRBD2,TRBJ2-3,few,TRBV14,CASSQKLAGVLKDTQYF,TGTGCCAGCAGCCAAAAACTAGCGGGAGTTCTCAAGGATACGCAGTATTTT
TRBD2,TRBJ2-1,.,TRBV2,CASSDQAGGTYNEQFF,TGTGCCAGCAGTGACCAGGCGGGAGGAACCTACAATGAGCAGTTCTTC
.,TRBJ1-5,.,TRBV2,CASSEVGRKDQPQHF,TGTGCCAGCAGTGAGGTGGGGCGAAAGGATCAGCCCCAGCATTTT
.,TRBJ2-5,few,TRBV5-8,CASSLVQETQYF,TGTGCCAGCAGCTTGGTACAAGAGACCCAGTACTTC
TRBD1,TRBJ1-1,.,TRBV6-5,CASSNRGLNTEAFF,TGTGCCAGCAGTAACAGGGGGCTGAACACTGAAGCTTTCTTT
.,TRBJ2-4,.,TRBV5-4,CASSLEVEAIQYF,TGTGCCAGCAGCTTGGAAGTAGAGGCCATTCAGTACTTC
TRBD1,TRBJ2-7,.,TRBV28,CASSRDRGVIEQYF,TGTGCCAGCAGTCGGGACAGGGGGGTCATCGAGCAGTACTTC
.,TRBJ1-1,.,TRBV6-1,CASNEQGAFTEAFF,TGTGCCAGCAATGAACAGGGTGCGTTCACTGAAGCTTTCTTT
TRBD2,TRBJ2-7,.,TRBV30,CAWRRAGGSWEQYF,TGTGCCTGGAGGCGAGCGGGAGGGTCCTGGGAGCAGTACTTC
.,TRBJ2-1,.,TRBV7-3,CASSLRSEGWRDGSYNEQFF,TGTGCCAGCAGCTTAAGGTCGGAGGGTTGGAGGGACGGCTCCTACAATGAGCAGTTCTTC
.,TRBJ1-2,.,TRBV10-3,CAISDPGRGVYGYTF,TGTGCCATCAGTGACCCTGGGCGGGGAGTCTATGGCTACACCTTC
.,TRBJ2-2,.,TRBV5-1,CASSLGMRYNPGELFF,TGCGCCAGCAGCTTGGGAATGAGGTATAACCCCGGGGAGCTGTTTTTT
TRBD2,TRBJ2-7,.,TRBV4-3,CASSQDLGLAFSYEQYF,TGCGCCAGCAGCCAAGATCTTGGACTAGCGTTCTCCTACGAGCAGTACTTC
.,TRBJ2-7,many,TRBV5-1,CASSFRFGTFYEQYF,TGCGCCAGCAGCTTTCGGTTCGGGACATTCTACGAGCAGTACTTC
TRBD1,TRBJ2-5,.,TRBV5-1,CASSLAGTEETQYF,TGCGCCAGCAGCTTGGCCGGGACAGAAGAGACCCAGTACTTC
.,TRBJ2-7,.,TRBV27,CASSLDLNSYEQYF,TGTGCCAGCAGTTTAGACTTAAACTCCTACGAGCAGTACTTC
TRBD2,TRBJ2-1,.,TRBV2,CASRRTRGGQDEQFF,TGTGCCAGCAGACGCACCCGGGGGGGACAAGATGAGCAGTTCTTC
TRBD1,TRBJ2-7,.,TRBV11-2,CASSLAGTGGSYEQYF,TGTGCCAGCAGCTTAGCCGGGACAGGGGGATCCTACGAGCAGTACTTC